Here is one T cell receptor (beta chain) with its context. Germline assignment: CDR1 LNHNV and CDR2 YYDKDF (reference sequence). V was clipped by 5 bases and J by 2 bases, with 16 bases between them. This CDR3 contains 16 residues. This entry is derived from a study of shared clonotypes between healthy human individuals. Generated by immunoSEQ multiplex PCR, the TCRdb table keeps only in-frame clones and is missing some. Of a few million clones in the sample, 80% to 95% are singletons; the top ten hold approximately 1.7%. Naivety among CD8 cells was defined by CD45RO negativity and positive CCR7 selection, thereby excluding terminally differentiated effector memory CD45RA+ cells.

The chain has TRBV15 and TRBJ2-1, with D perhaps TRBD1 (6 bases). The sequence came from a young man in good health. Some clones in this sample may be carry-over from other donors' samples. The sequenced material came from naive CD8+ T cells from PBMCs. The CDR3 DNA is TGTGCCACCAGCCTAGATAGGGCAGGGGCCTACAATGAGCAGTTCTTC. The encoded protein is CATSLDRAGAYNEQFF.